These 11 T cell receptor beta chains were sequenced from one sample in a study of blood T cell repertoires in COVID-19. The data were produced by immunoSEQ multiplex PCR, yet TCRdb's version contains in-frame clones alone and is incomplete. The sample consists of approximately 490,000 clones, approximately 91% of them appearing once. The material sequenced was PBMCs or T cells enriched from blood (not recorded which). All receptors come from a woman aged 60-75 years who had recovered from COVID-19.

V gene TRBV19 combines with J gene TRBJ1-6; no clear D. Trimming left V 3 bases short and J 8 bases short, with 17 bases between. The CDR3 has 16 amino acids. CDR1 is LNHDA and CDR2 is SQIVND in the germline V gene (reference sequence). The CDR3 loop is CASSIGPREYDSPLHF. The CDR3 nucleotides read TGTGCCAGTAGTATTGGGCCCCGGGAGTACGATTCACCCCTCCACTTT.

The CDR3 region is CASGPGLSSNQPQHF. The CDR3 nucleotides read TGTGCTAGTGGCCCGGGACTGAGTAGCAATCAGCCCCAGCATTTT. This chain uses TRBV12-5 with TRBJ1-5; D may be TRBD1 (5 bases). The V gene lost 6 bases and the J gene lost 0 bases, with 12 bases spanning the gap. This CDR3 is built from 15 residues. From germline, CDR1 is LGHNT and CDR2 FRNRAP.

The V call is TRBV29-1, the J call TRBJ1-5; the D is unclear. CDR3 size: 12 residues. Germline V gene lookup returns CDR1 SQVTM and CDR2 ANQGSEA. The V end lost 4 bases, the J end lost 11 bases, and 15 bases lay between the germline ends. The CDR3 is CSVGWSLGSQHF. In DNA, the CDR3 is TGCAGCGTTGGTTGGAGTCTAGGATCCCAGCATTTT.

The chain employs TRBV30 and TRBJ2-1; perhaps TRBD1 as D (5 bases). This CDR3 comprises 13 residues. CDR1 GTSNPN and CDR2 SVGIG come from the germline V gene (reference sequence). V lost 2 bases and J lost 5, with 10 bases in between. The CDR3 loop reads CAWSRGIHNEQFF. The CDR3 DNA follows: TGTGCCTGGAGTAGGGGAATCCACAATGAGCAGTTCTTC.

The rearrangement uses TRBV5-5 and TRBJ2-1; TRBD2 aligns across 15 bases. The CDR3 is 17 amino acids. Trimming took 4 bases from V and 7 from J; bases not matched to a gene: 9. CDR1 is SGHKS and CDR2 is YYEKEE in the germline V gene (reference sequence). The CDR3 loop reads CASSPPGLAGGRNEQFF. Here the CDR3 DNA reads TGTGCCAGCAGCCCTCCCGGACTAGCGGGGGGGCGGAATGAGCAGTTCTTC.

J is TRBJ2-7 and V is TRBV21-1; the D call in the table, TRBD1, was not verified against the DNA. TRBV21-1 counts as a pseudogene. CDR3 length: 17 residues. CDR3 in amino acids: CASSPPAPPGSRYEQYV. DNA of the CDR3: TGTGCCAGCAGCCCCCCGGCCCCGCCAGGGTCTCGGTACGAGCAGTACGTC.

The chain is built from TRBV10-2 and TRBJ1-5, with 7 bases aligning to TRBD1. Losses at the gene ends were 6 bases for V and 3 bases for J; bases not matched to a gene: 5. Germline loops: CDR1 WSHSY, CDR2 SAAADI. The CDR3 extends over 14 amino acids. CDR3 sequence: CASRQGSINQPQHF. The CDR3 coding sequence is TGCGCCAGCAGACAGGGGTCGATCAATCAGCCCCAGCATTTT.

V gene TRBV27 combines with J gene TRBJ2-2; 8 nucleotides align to TRBD2. After removal of 7 bases from V and 6 bases from J, the junction contained 10 bases not matched to a gene. The CDR3 sequence is 15 residues long. Looked up from germline, CDR1 is MNHEY and CDR2 is SMNVEV (reference sequence). The CDR3 coding sequence is TGTGCCAGCATTGGTTCGGGGGGGCCGTCCGGGGAGCTGTTTTTT. It encodes CASIGSGGPSGELFF.

The V and J genes are TRBV7-9 and TRBJ1-2; D is perhaps TRBD1 (6 bases). Between the trimmed V and J ends, which lost 5 bases and 5 bases, there was a span of 27 bases. This CDR3 spans 18 amino acids. Germline values: CDR1 SEHNR, CDR2 FQNEAQ (reference sequence). The CDR3 DNA sequence: TGTGCCAGCAGCCGAATTGTACCCTCCGGGACACCGAATTATGGCTACACCTTC. Amino acid sequence: CASSRIVPSGTPNYGYTF.

This sequence joins TRBV29-1 and TRBJ1-5; D might be TRBD1 (6 bases). Germline loops: CDR1 SQVTM, CDR2 ANQGSEA. Trimming took 5 bases from V and 7 from J, leaving 15 bases between them. The CDR3 covers 13 residues. Here the CDR3 reads CSVQGGVGQPQHF. The CDR3 DNA sequence: TGCAGCGTTCAAGGGGGGGTCGGCCAGCCCCAGCATTTT.

This clone is a singleton in its sample. Within the sample, other DNA sequences also encode this same CDR3. The V and J genes are TRBV30 and TRBJ1-2; D unclear. V dropped 1 base and J dropped 4 bases, with 10 bases sitting between them. Germline V gene lookup returns CDR1 GTSNPN and CDR2 SVGIG (reference sequence). The CDR3 extends over 13 amino acids. The CDR3 DNA reads as TGTGCCTGGAGTGGCGTAAGTGGCTATGGCTACACCTTC. This codes for CAWSGVSGYGYTF.